The 21 T cell receptor beta chains listed next were all sequenced from one sample in a study of T cell repertoires in cytomegalovirus infection. MiXCR, run by TCRdb on the reads, gives a single entry per CDR3 protein. Of roughly 630,000 distinct CDR3 sequences in the sample, 20% to 25% were seen once. Sequenced input: CD8+ T cells from PBMCs. The receptors here all came from a human donor in good health (CMV status not recorded). Some clones in this sample may be carry-over from other donors' samples.

This chain links TRBV29-1 with TRBJ2-7; D might be TRBD2 (7 bases). This CDR3 is 14 amino acids long. The germline V gene encodes CDR1 SQVTM and CDR2 ANQGSEA. Trimming shortened V by 4 bases and J by 5 bases, and 18 bases separated the two germline ends. CDR3 residues: CSVVGGVLGNEQYV. The DNA of the CDR3 is TGCAGCGTTGTAGGGGGGGTGTTGGGGAACGAGCAGTACGTC.

This clonotype was counted between two and nine times. The genes are TRBV19 and TRBJ2-2, with D possibly matching TRBD1 (5 bases). Germline V gene lookup returns CDR1 LNHDA and CDR2 SQIVND (reference sequence). The CDR3 spans 14 residues. Trimming left V 7 bases short and J 5 bases short, with 14 bases between. The CDR3 bases are TGTGCCAGTAACTTAGGGGATCCGACCGGGGAGCTGTTTTTT. Amino acid sequence: CASNLGDPTGELFF.

This clonotype was counted a few times. V usage is TRBV28 and J usage is TRBJ2-3; tentatively, D is TRBD1 (6 bases). V lost 6 bases and J 4 bases, leaving 17 bases between the germline ends. The CDR3 runs 15 residues. Germline-derived CDR1 and CDR2 are MDHEN and SYDVKM. The CDR3 is CASSLVQGMADTQYF. CDR3 DNA: TGTGCCAGCAGCCTGGTGCAGGGGATGGCAGATACGCAGTATTTT.

This clonotype appeared a few times. The chain is built from TRBV7-8 and TRBJ1-1; 9 bases align to TRBD1. V gave up 5 bases and J gave up 4 bases; unmatched junction bases: 8. The CDR3 sequence is 15 residues long. The V gene's germline CDR1 is SGHVS and CDR2 FQNEAQ. Written as DNA, the CDR3 is TGTGCCAGCAGCCCCGTGGGACAGGGAGCCACTGAAGCTTTCTTT. Amino acid sequence: CASSPVGQGATEAFF.

The rearrangement uses TRBV6-2 or TRBV6-3 and TRBJ2-7; D is perhaps TRBD1 (6 bases). Germline CDR1 reads MNHEY; CDR2 reads SVGEGT. This CDR3 comprises 18 residues. Trimming took 2 bases from V and 2 from J, leaving 22 bases between them. The CDR3 sequence is CASSYRPSGTKSPYEQYV. The DNA of the CDR3 is TGTGCCAGCAGTTACAGACCCTCCGGGACAAAAAGTCCCTACGAGCAGTACGTC.

V gene TRBV7-6 combines with J gene TRBJ2-1; TRBD1 aligns across 8 bases. Germline assignment: CDR1 SGHVS and CDR2 FNYEAQ. V lost 3 bases to trimming and J lost 8 bases; unmatched junction nucleotides: 3. The CDR3 runs 13 residues. The CDR3 DNA is TGTGCCAGCAGCTTCATGACAGGGGATGAGCAGTTCTTC. Translating gives CASSFMTGDEQFF.

J is TRBJ2-5 and V is TRBV7-2; no firm D call. CDR3 length equals 14 residues. V lost 5 bases, J lost 2 bases, and 12 bases lay in between. Germline CDR1 and CDR2: SGHTA and FQGNSA. The CDR3 DNA sequence: TGTGCCAGCAGCCGGACCAGGTTACAAGAGACCCAGTACTTC. Its protein is CASSRTRLQETQYF.

For this clonotype: At one end the junction does not follow the germline gene, possibly because of a read error. This sequence joins TRBV12-3 or TRBV12-4 and TRBJ2-3, with D possibly matching TRBD2 (6 bases). There are 19 residues in the CDR3. CDR3 coding DNA: TGTGCCAACAGTTTTTCCCCCTTGGGAAGCGGGCGATACACAGATACGCAGTATTTT. This gives the protein CANSFSPLGSGRYTDTQYF.

This chain links TRBV6-5 with TRBJ2-7; 9 nucleotides align to TRBD1. Trimming at V came to 10 bases and at J to 5 bases, leaving 12 bases not matched to a gene. CDR1 MNHEY and CDR2 SVGAGI come from the germline V gene. This CDR3 comprises 14 residues. The DNA of the CDR3 is TGTGCCACCCAAGGCGGGACAGGGTACGACGAGCAGTACTTC. Translated: CATQGGTGYDEQYF.

Many counts were recorded for this clonotype. The rearrangement uses TRBV12-3 or TRBV12-4 and TRBJ1-1; D not resolved. Trimming cost V 6 bases and J 4 bases, with 9 bases left between them. The CDR3 runs 12 residues. The CDR3 here is CASSAIGTEAFF. As DNA, the CDR3 is TGTGCCAGCAGCGCCATAGGCACTGAAGCTTTCTTT.

This rearrangement joins TRBV6-2 or TRBV6-3 to TRBJ2-7; D may be TRBD1 or TRBD2 (5 bases each). Germline loops: CDR1 MNHEY, CDR2 SVGEGT. Trimming took 6 bases from V and 1 from J, leaving 16 bases between them. CDR3 size: 15 residues. The CDR3 here is CASSHGTYLSYEQYV. DNA of the CDR3: TGTGCCAGCAGCCACGGGACGTACCTTTCCTACGAGCAGTACGTC.

This clonotype has a count of ten or more. The chain has TRBV7-2 and TRBJ2-5, with no clear D. Trimming stripped 2 bases from V and 1 base from J, with 14 bases between. Germline loops: CDR1 SGHTA, CDR2 FQGNSA. CDR3 size: 16 residues. The CDR3 nucleotides read TGTGCCAGCAGCTTAACGGGCAGGTCCCCCCAAGAGACCCAGTACTTC. This gives the protein CASSLTGRSPQETQYF.

This chain connects TRBV20-1 to TRBJ2-1; possibly TRBD1 or TRBD2 for D (5 bases each). From germline, CDR1 is DFQATT and CDR2 SNEGSKA (reference sequence). Trimming shortened V by 5 bases and J by 11 bases, and 19 bases separated the two germline ends. This CDR3 comprises 13 residues. CDR3 coding DNA: TGCAGTGCTGGCACTCAGGGCGGGTCAAAGCAGTTCTTC. Amino acid sequence: CSAGTQGGSKQFF.

Turning to this clonotype: This may be a read error: a much more frequent sequence differs by one nucleotide. The chain couples TRBV28 to TRBJ2-1; 8 bases fit TRBD2. The CDR3 totals 14 residues. Germline V gene lookup returns CDR1 MDHEN and CDR2 SYDVKM. With 5 bases clipped from V and 10 bases from J, the junction kept 10 bases outside the gene matches. The CDR3 nucleotides are TGTGCCAGCAGTATCCATCGGGGGGGCGGGGAGCAGTTCTTC. This encodes CASSIHRGGGEQFF.

This clonotype was detected only a few times. The chain employs TRBV3-1 and TRBJ1-4, with 8 bases lining up with TRBD1. Germline CDR1 LGHDT, CDR2 YNNKEL (reference sequence). This CDR3 has 18 residues. V trimming: 0 bases; J trimming: 2 bases; junction bases outside the gene matches: 8. The CDR3: CASSQEVDRVSTNEKLFF. CDR3 coding DNA: TGTGCCAGCAGCCAAGAAGTGGACAGGGTTTCTACTAATGAAAAACTGTTTTTT.

This clonotype has ten or more counts. V and J are TRBV7-2 and TRBJ1-1; 7 nucleotides agree with TRBD1. The CDR3 covers 13 residues. Germline V gene sequence: CDR1 SGHTA, CDR2 FQGNSA. Trimming took 5 bases from V and 4 from J; bases not matched to a gene: 4. The CDR3 is CASSPGQATEAFF. CDR3 coding DNA: TGTGCCAGCAGCCCAGGACAGGCCACTGAAGCTTTCTTT.

This clonotype was observed a single time. A read error is possible here, since a much larger clone lies one base away. V usage is TRBV7-2 and J usage is TRBJ1-6; TRBD1 is a possible D gene (6 bases). The CDR3 has 14 residues. Per germline, CDR1 SGHTA and CDR2 FQGNSA. The CDR3 sequence: CASSVRGLDSPFHF. The DNA for the CDR3 is TGTGCCAGCAGCGTAAGGGGGTTGGATTCACCCTTCCACTTT.

The table lists this clonotype with a few counts. This chain joins TRBV6-2 or TRBV6-3 and TRBJ2-7; 11 bases align to TRBD2. Germline CDR1 and CDR2: MNHEY and SVGEGT. CDR3 length: 15 residues. J gave up 4 bases and V 6 bases, and 8 bases lay outside the gene matches. This CDR3 is CASSRGLAGVYEQYF. The CDR3 nucleotides read TGTGCCAGCAGCCGAGGACTAGCGGGCGTTTACGAGCAGTACTTC.

The sample holds many counts of this clonotype. The chain employs TRBV29-1 and TRBJ2-7; D is unresolved. Germline values: CDR1 SQVTM, CDR2 ANQGSEA. The CDR3 covers 11 residues. With 3 bases removed from V and 2 bases from J, the gap between germline ends came to 5 bases. In DNA, the CDR3 is TGCAGCGTTGAGCCCCCCTACGAGCAGTACTTC. It yields the protein CSVEPPYEQYF.

Here the CDR3 DNA reads TGTGCCAGCAGTGGCGGATTTGACTATGGCTACACCTTC. Amino acids: CASSGGFDYGYTF. The V and J genes are TRBV6-6 and TRBJ1-2; D ambiguous. Trimming pared 5 bases from V and 3 bases from J, leaving 10 bases between. The CDR3 is made up of 13 amino acids. Germline V CDR1 and CDR2: MNHNY, SVGAGI (reference sequence).

This clonotype was observed a few times. The V gene is TRBV15, the J gene TRBJ1-1; D perhaps matches TRBD1 (5 bases). Germline loops: CDR1 LNHNV, CDR2 YYDKDF (reference sequence). The CDR3 spans 15 residues. V lost 2 bases and J lost 1, with 11 bases in between. The CDR3 sequence: CATSRTGRRNTEAFF. The CDR3 DNA sequence: TGTGCCACCAGCAGAACGGGACGCAGGAACACTGAAGCTTTCTTT. The entire variable domain, with the rest obtained from reference TRBV15 and TRBJ1-1, is as follows: DAMVIQNPRYQVTQFGKPVTLSCSQTLNHNVMYWYQQKSSQAPKLLFHYYDKDFNNEADTPDNFQSRRPNTSFCFLDIRSPGLGDTAMYLCATSRTGRRNTEAFFGQGTRLTVV.